These T cell receptor beta chains were read from a single sample in a study of preoperative IRX-2 immunotherapy in early breast cancer. Clones were sequenced by immunoSEQ multiplex PCR, and TCRdb holds only the in-frame ones, with some missing. This repertoire shows approximately 30,000 clones, 90% to 95% found once; its top ten account for 5% to 7%. Sample collection occurred from a patient treated with IRX-2 immunotherapy. All receptors derive from a human donor with breast cancer. CDR3s include the opening cysteine and the closing phenylalanine or tryptophan. Fields, in order: clone size, D gene, V gene, CDR3 length, J gene, CDR3 protein, CDR3 DNA. The D gene is left open where the match is weak. Expanded clones are given a class, and other clones once, few, many or no size at all.

clone size: .
D gene: .
V gene: TRBV18
CDR3 length: 14
J gene: TRBJ2-1
CDR3 protein: CASSPLPGADEQFF
CDR3 DNA: TGTGCCAGCTCACCTCTGCCGGGGGCGGATGAGCAGTTCTTC

clone size: once
D gene: .
V gene: TRBV28
CDR3 length: 14
J gene: TRBJ1-1
CDR3 protein: CASSVRVRGTEAFF
CDR3 DNA: TGTGCCAGCAGTGTCAGGGTGAGAGGGACTGAAGCTTTCTTT

clone size: .
D gene: .
V gene: TRBV30
CDR3 length: 16
J gene: TRBJ1-5
CDR3 protein: CAWSPTGWASGQPQHF
CDR3 DNA: TGTGCCTGGAGCCCCACGGGTTGGGCCTCGGGTCAGCCCCAGCATTTT

clone size: .
D gene: .
V gene: TRBV7-3
CDR3 length: 16
J gene: TRBJ2-1
CDR3 protein: CASSFSVLGRGNEQFF
CDR3 DNA: TGTGCCAGCAGCTTCAGTGTGCTAGGACGAGGGAATGAGCAGTTCTTC

clone size: once
D gene: TRBD1
V gene: TRBV25-1
CDR3 length: 13
J gene: TRBJ2-5
CDR3 protein: CASSDWGQETQYF
CDR3 DNA: TGTGCCAGCAGTGATTGGGGACAGGAGACCCAGTACTTC

clone size: .
D gene: .
V gene: TRBV12-5
CDR3 length: 14
J gene: TRBJ1-5
CDR3 protein: CASGYAMPNQPQHF
CDR3 DNA: TGTGCTAGTGGTTACGCCATGCCAAATCAGCCCCAGCATTTT

clone size: .
D gene: TRBD2
V gene: TRBV7-9
CDR3 length: 15
J gene: TRBJ2-4
CDR3 protein: CASSSPGLAKNIQYF
CDR3 DNA: TGTGCCAGCAGCTCACCGGGACTAGCGAAAAACATTCAGTACTTC

clone size: .
D gene: .
V gene: TRBV13
CDR3 length: 13
J gene: TRBJ2-3
CDR3 protein: CASSLGSTDTQYF
CDR3 DNA: TGTGCCAGCAGCTTAGGTAGCACAGATACGCAGTATTTT

clone size: .
D gene: .
V gene: TRBV7-9
CDR3 length: 13
J gene: TRBJ1-2
CDR3 protein: CASSLVSRDGYTF
CDR3 DNA: TGTGCCAGCAGCTTAGTGTCCAGGGATGGCTACACCTTC

clone size: .
D gene: .
V gene: TRBV25-1
CDR3 length: 15
J gene: TRBJ2-7
CDR3 protein: CASSEAAGPGDEQYF
CDR3 DNA: TGTGCCAGCAGTGAGGCGGCGGGACCCGGCGACGAGCAGTACTTC

clone size: .
D gene: .
V gene: TRBV28
CDR3 length: 14
J gene: TRBJ2-7
CDR3 protein: CASSYPDNSYEQYF
CDR3 DNA: TGTGCCAGCAGTTATCCGGACAACTCCTACGAGCAGTACTTC

clone size: .
D gene: TRBD1
V gene: TRBV19
CDR3 length: 14
J gene: TRBJ2-1
CDR3 protein: CASTRDRDYNEQFF
CDR3 DNA: TGTGCCAGTACGAGGGACAGGGACTACAATGAGCAGTTCTTC

clone size: .
D gene: .
V gene: TRBV4-2
CDR3 length: 16
J gene: TRBJ2-6
CDR3 protein: CASSQAGSSGANVLTF
CDR3 DNA: TGTGCCAGCAGCCAAGCAGGAAGCTCTGGGGCCAACGTCCTGACTTTC

clone size: .
D gene: .
V gene: TRBV1
CDR3 length: 17
J gene: TRBJ1-5
CDR3 protein: CTSSQSRDSYSNQPQHF
CDR3 DNA: TGCACCAGCAGCCAATCGAGGGACAGCTATAGCAATCAGCCCCAGCATTTT

clone size: .
D gene: .
V gene: TRBV9
CDR3 length: 14
J gene: TRBJ2-7
CDR3 protein: CASSVVGLGDEQYF
CDR3 DNA: TGTGCCAGCAGCGTAGTAGGGTTAGGGGACGAGCAGTACTTC

clone size: .
D gene: .
V gene: TRBV28
CDR3 length: 14
J gene: TRBJ2-5
CDR3 protein: CASSYDSLIETQYF
CDR3 DNA: TGTGCCAGCAGTTACGACAGCCTAATAGAGACCCAGTACTTC

clone size: .
D gene: .
V gene: TRBV4-3
CDR3 length: 15
J gene: TRBJ2-4
CDR3 protein: CASSQVRGAPDIQYF
CDR3 DNA: TGCGCCAGCAGCCAAGTGAGGGGCGCCCCAGACATTCAGTACTTC

clone size: .
D gene: .
V gene: TRBV6-5
CDR3 length: 16
J gene: TRBJ2-1
CDR3 protein: CASSYSIGAGPNEQFF
CDR3 DNA: TGTGCCAGCAGTTACTCCATAGGGGCAGGTCCTAATGAGCAGTTCTTC

clone size: .
D gene: TRBD1
V gene: TRBV7-9
CDR3 length: 14
J gene: TRBJ1-5
CDR3 protein: CASSGTEENQPQHF
CDR3 DNA: TGTGCCAGCAGCGGGACAGAAGAGAATCAGCCCCAGCATTTT

clone size: .
D gene: .
V gene: TRBV4-1
CDR3 length: 13
J gene: TRBJ1-1
CDR3 protein: CASSLQFGGRAFF
CDR3 DNA: TGCGCCAGCAGCCTTCAATTCGGGGGGCGGGCTTTCTTT

clone size: .
D gene: .
V gene: TRBV5-1
CDR3 length: 15
J gene: TRBJ1-2
CDR3 protein: CASSSQIGLGYGYTF
CDR3 DNA: TGCGCCAGCAGCTCCCAGATAGGGTTGGGTTATGGCTACACCTTC

clone size: .
D gene: .
V gene: TRBV7-9
CDR3 length: 12
J gene: TRBJ2-7
CDR3 protein: CASSHEGYEQYF
CDR3 DNA: TGTGCCAGCAGCCACGAGGGCTACGAGCAGTACTTC

clone size: once
D gene: .
V gene: TRBV6-4
CDR3 length: 13
J gene: TRBJ1-1
CDR3 protein: CASSENRGTEAFF
CDR3 DNA: TGTGCCAGCAGTGAGAACCGAGGGACTGAAGCTTTCTTT

clone size: .
D gene: .
V gene: TRBV27
CDR3 length: 15
J gene: TRBJ2-7
CDR3 protein: CASSLRGLASYEQYF
CDR3 DNA: TGTGCCAGCAGTTTAAGGGGACTCGCCTCCTACGAGCAGTACTTC

clone size: .
D gene: .
V gene: TRBV6-5
CDR3 length: 14
J gene: TRBJ1-2
CDR3 protein: CASSRGQRHYGYTF
CDR3 DNA: TGTGCCAGCAGCCGGGGTCAGCGTCACTATGGCTACACCTTC

clone size: .
D gene: .
V gene: TRBV7-8
CDR3 length: 14
J gene: TRBJ1-5
CDR3 protein: CASSLAFLNQPQHF
CDR3 DNA: TGTGCCAGCAGCTTAGCGTTCCTCAATCAGCCCCAGCATTTT

clone size: once
D gene: .
V gene: TRBV2
CDR3 length: 15
J gene: TRBJ1-5
CDR3 protein: CASKRVGFYNQPQHF
CDR3 DNA: TGTGCCAGCAAAAGGGTAGGGTTTTACAATCAGCCCCAGCATTTT

clone size: .
D gene: .
V gene: TRBV19
CDR3 length: 13
J gene: TRBJ1-1
CDR3 protein: CASRGNMNTEAFF
CDR3 DNA: TGTGCCAGTAGGGGGAACATGAACACTGAAGCTTTCTTT

clone size: .
D gene: .
V gene: TRBV29-1
CDR3 length: 12
J gene: TRBJ1-3
CDR3 protein: CSARTLGNTIYF
CDR3 DNA: TGCAGCGCACGGACGTTAGGAAACACCATATATTTT

clone size: .
D gene: .
V gene: TRBV11-3
CDR3 length: 13
J gene: TRBJ2-1
CDR3 protein: CASSLGGYNEQFF
CDR3 DNA: TGTGCCAGCAGCTTAGGGGGGTACAATGAGCAGTTCTTC

clone size: .
D gene: TRBD2
V gene: TRBV6-5
CDR3 length: 16
J gene: TRBJ2-1
CDR3 protein: CASSFRGGGPYNEQFF
CDR3 DNA: TGTGCCAGCAGTTTCCGGGGCGGGGGGCCCTACAATGAGCAGTTCTTC

clone size: .
D gene: TRBD2
V gene: TRBV5-4
CDR3 length: 15
J gene: TRBJ2-2
CDR3 protein: CASSKPSGNPGELFF
CDR3 DNA: TGTGCCAGCAGCAAACCAAGCGGGAATCCCGGGGAGCTGTTTTTT

clone size: .
D gene: .
V gene: TRBV5-1
CDR3 length: 15
J gene: TRBJ2-2
CDR3 protein: CASSLASVNTGELFF
CDR3 DNA: TGCGCCAGCAGCTTGGCTTCGGTGAACACCGGGGAGCTGTTTTTT

clone size: .
D gene: .
V gene: TRBV15
CDR3 length: 13
J gene: TRBJ2-1
CDR3 protein: CATSRVKRDEQFF
CDR3 DNA: TGTGCCACCAGCAGAGTTAAAAGGGATGAGCAGTTCTTC

clone size: .
D gene: .
V gene: TRBV6-5
CDR3 length: 14
J gene: TRBJ2-7
CDR3 protein: CASSGRRSSYEQYF
CDR3 DNA: TGTGCCAGCAGCGGCAGGAGGAGCTCCTACGAGCAGTACTTC

clone size: .
D gene: .
V gene: TRBV29-1
CDR3 length: 14
J gene: TRBJ2-7
CDR3 protein: CSVVARGASYEQYF
CDR3 DNA: TGCAGCGTTGTGGCCAGGGGTGCGTCCTACGAGCAGTACTTC